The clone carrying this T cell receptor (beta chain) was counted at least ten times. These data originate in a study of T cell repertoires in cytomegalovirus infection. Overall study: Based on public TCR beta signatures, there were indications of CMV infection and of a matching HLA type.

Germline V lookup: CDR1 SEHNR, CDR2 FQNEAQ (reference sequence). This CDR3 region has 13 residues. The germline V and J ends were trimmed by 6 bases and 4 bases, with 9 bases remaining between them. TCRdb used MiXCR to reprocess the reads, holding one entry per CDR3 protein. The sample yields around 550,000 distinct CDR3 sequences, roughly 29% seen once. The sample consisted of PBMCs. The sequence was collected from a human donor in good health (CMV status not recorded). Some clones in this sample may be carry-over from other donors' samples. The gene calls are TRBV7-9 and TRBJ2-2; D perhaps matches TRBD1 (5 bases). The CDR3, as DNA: TGTGCCAGCAGGGGGCGAGGCACCGGGGAGCTGTTTTTT. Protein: CASRGRGTGELFF.